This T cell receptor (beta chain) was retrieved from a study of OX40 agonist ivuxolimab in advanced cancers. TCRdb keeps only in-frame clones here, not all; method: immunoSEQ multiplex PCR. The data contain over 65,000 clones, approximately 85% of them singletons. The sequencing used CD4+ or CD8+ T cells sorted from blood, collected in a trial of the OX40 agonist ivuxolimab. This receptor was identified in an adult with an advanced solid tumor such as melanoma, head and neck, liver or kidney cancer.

The CDR3 sequence: CASTPVSAGAKFF. CDR3 sequence (DNA): TGTGCCAGCACCCCCGTTAGTGCGGGAGCCAAGTTCTTC. J is TRBJ2-1 and V is TRBV27, with 7 bases aligning to TRBD2. The germline V gene has CDR1 MNHEY and CDR2 SMNVEV (reference sequence). V was clipped by 7 bases and J by 14 bases; unmatched bases: 14. This CDR3 spans 13 amino acids.